This passage covers 3 T cell receptor beta chains from one sample sequenced in a study of CD8+CD57+ T cells in acquired aplastic anemia. The template used for profiling TCR beta VDJ and CDR3 was genomic DNA. TCRdb passed the reads through MiXCR, listing each CDR3 protein once. The table lists a few hundred thousand distinct CDR3 sequences, roughly 68% of them singletons. The sequenced sample consisted of sorted CD4+, CD8+, or CD8+CD57+ T cells (not recorded which) from PBMCs. These receptors came from a human donor in good health, serving as a control.

This clonotype showed up many times. The rearrangement uses TRBV20-1 and TRBJ1-1, with D tentatively TRBD1 (5 bases). V lost 7 bases to trimming and J lost 0 bases, with 12 bases between them. The CDR3 runs 13 residues. CDR1 is DFQATT and CDR2 is SNEGSKA in the germline V gene (reference sequence). The CDR3: CSVSGAMNTEAFF. For the CDR3, the DNA is TGCAGTGTGTCCGGGGCCATGAACACTGAAGCTTTCTTT.

The V and J genes are TRBV29-1 and TRBJ2-1; tentatively, D is TRBD2 (5 bases). Looked up from germline, CDR1 is SQVTM and CDR2 is ANQGSEA. The CDR3 has 14 amino acids. Trimming left V 3 bases short and J 4 bases short, with 13 bases between. CDR3 in DNA: TGCAGCGTTGATCCCAGCGGAATGTACAATGAGCAGTTCTTC. This sequence encodes CSVDPSGMYNEQFF.

A note on this clonotype: The junction and the germline gene differ at one end; a read error may be behind it. The chain joins TRBV7-4 to TRBJ1-2; maybe TRBD1 (5 bases). The CDR3 is 12 residues long. Germline loops: CDR1 SGHVT, CDR2 SQSDAQ. CDR3 protein: CASSFGWGGHNF. The CDR3, as DNA: TGTGCCAGCAGTTTCGGCTGGGGCGGCCACAACTTC.